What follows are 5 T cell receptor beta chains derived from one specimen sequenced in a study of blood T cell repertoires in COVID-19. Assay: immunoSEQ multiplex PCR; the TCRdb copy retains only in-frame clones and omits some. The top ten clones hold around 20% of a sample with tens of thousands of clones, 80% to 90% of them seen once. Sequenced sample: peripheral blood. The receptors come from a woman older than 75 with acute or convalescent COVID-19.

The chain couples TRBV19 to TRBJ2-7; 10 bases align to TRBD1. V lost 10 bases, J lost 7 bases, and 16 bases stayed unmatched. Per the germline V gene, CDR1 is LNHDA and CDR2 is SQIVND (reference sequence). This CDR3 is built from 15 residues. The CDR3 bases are TGTGCCACCAGACGTGAGGGACAGGGGCTGGGGGAGCAGTACTTC. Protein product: CATRREGQGLGEQYF.

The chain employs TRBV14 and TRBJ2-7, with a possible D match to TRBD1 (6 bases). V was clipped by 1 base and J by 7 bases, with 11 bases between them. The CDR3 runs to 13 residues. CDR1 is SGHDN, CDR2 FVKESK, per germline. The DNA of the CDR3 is TGTGCCAGCAGCCAAGCCCAGGGGTCAGAGCAGTACTTC. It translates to CASSQAQGSEQYF.

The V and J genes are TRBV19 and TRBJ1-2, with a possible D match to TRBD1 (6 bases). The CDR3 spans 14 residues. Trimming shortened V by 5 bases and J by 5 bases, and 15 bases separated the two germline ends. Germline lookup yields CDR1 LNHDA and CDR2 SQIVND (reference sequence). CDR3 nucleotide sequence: TGTGCCAGTAGTTCAGAGGGGGTTCGTTATGGCTACACCTTC. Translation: CASSSEGVRYGYTF.

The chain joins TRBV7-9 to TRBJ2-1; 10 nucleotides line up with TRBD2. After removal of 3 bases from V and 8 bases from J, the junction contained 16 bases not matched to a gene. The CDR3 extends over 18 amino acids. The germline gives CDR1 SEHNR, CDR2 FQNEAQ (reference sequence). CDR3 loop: CASSLGLERGGLMDEQFF. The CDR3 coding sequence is TGTGCCAGCAGCTTGGGGCTGGAGCGGGGGGGCCTGATGGATGAGCAGTTCTTC.

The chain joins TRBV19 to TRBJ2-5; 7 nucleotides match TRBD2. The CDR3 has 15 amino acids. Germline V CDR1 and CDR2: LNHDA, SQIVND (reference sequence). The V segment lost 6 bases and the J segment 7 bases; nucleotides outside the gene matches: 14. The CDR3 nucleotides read TGTGCCAGTAGGTCGGCGACTGGCTGGGAGGGGACCCAGTACTTC. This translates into CASRSATGWEGTQYF.